The next 7 T cell receptor beta chains were all read from a single sample in a study of blood T cell repertoires in COVID-19. Assay: immunoSEQ multiplex PCR; the TCRdb copy retains only in-frame clones and omits some. The data show about 400,000 clones, around 90% seen once. The sequenced sample consisted of PBMCs or T cells enriched from blood (not recorded which). Source of these receptors: a woman in her thirties or forties with acute COVID-19.

The V and J genes are TRBV4-1 and TRBJ2-4; D perhaps matches TRBD2 (6 bases). The germline V gene encodes CDR1 MGHRA and CDR2 YSYEKL. The V and J ends lost 1 base and 5 bases respectively, with 15 bases between them. The CDR3 length is 16 residues. This CDR3 reads CASSQAGRDGQNIQYF. DNA of the CDR3: TGCGCCAGCAGCCAAGCCGGGAGAGATGGGCAAAACATTCAGTACTTC.

The chain couples TRBV6-5 to TRBJ2-2, with 8 bases lining up with TRBD1. This CDR3 is built from 15 residues. The J segment lost 6 bases and the V segment lost 4 bases, leaving 7 bases of the junction unmatched. Germline assignment: CDR1 MNHEY and CDR2 SVGAGI. The DNA of the CDR3 is TGTGCCAGCAGTTTTGGGACAGGAGATTCCGGGGAGCTGTTTTTT. Protein: CASSFGTGDSGELFF.

This clone was seen only once. The rearrangement joins TRBV30 to TRBJ1-2; 7 nucleotides align to TRBD1. With 5 bases clipped from V and 4 bases from J, the junction kept 4 bases outside the gene matches. There are 12 residues in the CDR3. Germline CDR1 reads GTSNPN; CDR2 reads SVGIG (reference sequence). The CDR3 sequence is CAWAGTAYGYTF. The CDR3 DNA sequence: TGTGCCTGGGCCGGGACAGCCTATGGCTACACCTTC.

The V call is TRBV7-9, the J call TRBJ2-7; TRBD1 aligns across 9 bases. Germline V gene data show CDR1 as SEHNR and CDR2 as FQNEAQ (reference sequence). Trimming took 10 bases from V and 7 from J; bases not matched to a gene: 20. The CDR3 is made up of 16 amino acids. CDR3 nucleotides: TGTGCCACGACAGACCCGGGGGAGACAGGGGGTCTTGAGCAGTACTTC. The encoded protein is CATTDPGETGGLEQYF.

The chain couples TRBV30 to TRBJ2-1, with 9 bases lining up with TRBD2. This CDR3 is built from 15 residues. Trimming at V came to 0 bases and at J to 8 bases, leaving 8 bases not matched to a gene. Germline loops: CDR1 GTSNPN, CDR2 SVGIG (reference sequence). The CDR3 sequence is CAWSVQAGGPDEQFF. The CDR3 coding sequence is TGTGCCTGGAGTGTACAGGCGGGGGGGCCCGATGAGCAGTTCTTC.

The genes are TRBV3-1 (or the pseudogene TRBV3-2) and TRBJ2-5; D remains ambiguous. In germline, CDR1 is LGHDT, CDR2 YNNKEL (reference sequence). With 3 bases removed from V and 8 bases from J, the gap between germline ends came to 7 bases. The CDR3 runs 11 residues. The CDR3 sequence: CASSQETTQYF. DNA of the CDR3: TGTGCCAGCAGCCAGGAGACCACCCAGTACTTC.

DNA of the CDR3: TGTGCCATCAGTGACCCAGGGACTAGCGGGGGTCACAATGAGCAGTTCTTC. It codes for CAISDPGTSGGHNEQFF. The chain is built from TRBV10-3 and TRBJ2-1, with 14 bases matching TRBD2. From germline, CDR1 is ENHRY and CDR2 SYGVKD. Unmatched junction bases numbered 6, after V lost 3 bases and J lost 5 bases. CDR3 size: 17 residues.